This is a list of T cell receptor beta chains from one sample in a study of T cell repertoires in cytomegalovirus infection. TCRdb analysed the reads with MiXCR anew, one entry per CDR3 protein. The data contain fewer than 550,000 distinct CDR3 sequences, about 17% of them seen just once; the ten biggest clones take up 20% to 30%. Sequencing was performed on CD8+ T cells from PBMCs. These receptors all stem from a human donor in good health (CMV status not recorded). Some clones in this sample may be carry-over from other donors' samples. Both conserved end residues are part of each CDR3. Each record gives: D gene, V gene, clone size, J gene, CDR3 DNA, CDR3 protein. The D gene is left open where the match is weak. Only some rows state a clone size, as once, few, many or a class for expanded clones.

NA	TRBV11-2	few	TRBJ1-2	TGTGCCAGCAGCTTAGTTGGCAGACGGGGCTATGGCTACACCTTC	CASSLVGRRGYGYTF
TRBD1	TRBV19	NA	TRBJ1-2	TGTGCCAGTAGTATGCGGTCAGGCAGGGGGTTATATGGCTACACCTTC	CASSMRSGRGLYGYTF
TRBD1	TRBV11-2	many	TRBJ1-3	TGTGCCAGCAGCTTCTGGGACAGGGGGTTAGGAAACACCATATATTTT	CASSFWDRGLGNTIYF
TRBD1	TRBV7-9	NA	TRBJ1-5	TGTGCCAGCAGCTTTGATGGGAGTCAGGGGGCACGGCAGCCCCAGCATTTT	CASSFDGSQGARQPQHF
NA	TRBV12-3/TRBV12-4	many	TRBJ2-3	TGTGCCAGCAGTTCCCGGGACACAGATACGCAGTATTTT	CASSSRDTDTQYF
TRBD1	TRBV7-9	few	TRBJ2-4	TGTGCCAGCAGCTTAGCGAGGGGGACAGGGGAGGAATTAGCCAAAAACATTCAGTACTTC	CASSLARGTGEELAKNIQYF
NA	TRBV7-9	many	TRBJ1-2	TGTGCCAGCAGCTTAGATGGCAGCTATGGCTACACCTTC	CASSLDGSYGYTF
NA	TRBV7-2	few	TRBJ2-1	TGTGCCAGCGTAGGAGGGATACACAATGAGCAGTTCTTC	CASVGGIHNEQFF
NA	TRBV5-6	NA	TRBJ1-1	TGTGCCAGCAGCTTGCCCGCAGGGACAACTGAAGCTTTCTTT	CASSLPAGTTEAFF
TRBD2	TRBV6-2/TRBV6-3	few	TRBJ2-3	TGTGCCAGCACCACAACCCCGGGACTAGCGAACACAGATACGCAGTATTTT	CASTTTPGLANTDTQYF